This TCR beta chain was recovered during a study of T cell repertoires in cytomegalovirus infection (dated by TCRdb to the late 2010s). For context, the study as a whole: Donor HLA type was relevant to the analysis, because carriage of CMV infection together with the matching HLA type was indicated by public TCR beta signatures.

The germline V gene specifies SGHTA as CDR1 and FQGNSA as CDR2. Including cysteine and phenylalanine, the CDR3 has 14 amino acids. Only CDR3 DNA is held: 42 bases, read in frame from base 1. V and J are trimmed by 5 bases and 4 bases, and the gene matches miss 7 bases of the junction. Concerning this clonotype itself: Its antigen is unknown. Base quality data are lacking; no much larger clone is found one base away.

Sequencing used an Illumina HiSeq 1500. The public reads were quality trimmed at Q25 with fastp and then assembled into clones with MiXCR by TCRdb, keeping productive beta chains. Identical CDR3 protein sequences are pooled into one entry, listed with their most common genes and DNA. This sample has 350,000 to 450,000 distinct CDR3 sequences in its table, and about a sixth of those were observed once. Of the sample, under 9% is held by the ten largest clones. General findings and caveats noted by the study authors: In both this cohort and an independent 352-donor cohort, the cumulative frequency of public TCR beta family members distinguished carriers of CMV infection plus the relevant HLA type. In the ex vivo response, HLA-C-restricted CMV-specific TCR beta clonotypes were dominant, and in two of eight donors the single most frequent clonotype came from this HLA-C-restricted group.

Here the chain combines TRBV7-2 and TRBJ2-5, with 7 bases in between that match TRBD2. The sequenced sample consisted of PBMCs. The sequence was collected from a human donor in good health (CMV status not recorded). Some clones in this sample may be carry-over from other donors' samples. The DNA is TGTGCCAGCAGCCCAACACGACTAGCAGAGACCCAGTACTTC. The resulting protein is CASSPTRLAETQYF.